A selection of T cell receptor beta chains follows, all from one sample in a study of T cell changes during pregnancy in multiple sclerosis. Sequenced by immunoSEQ multiplex PCR; TCRdb stores in-frame clones only, minus some. The table lists nearly 110,000 clones, less than 95% of them singletons, with around 1.5% in the top ten. Sequencing used peripheral blood, obtained after pregnancy. The receptors were sampled from a female donor with multiple sclerosis, enrolled in a pregnancy study. Each CDR3 is given with its conserved first and last residue. Each record gives: V gene, D gene, clone size, J gene, CDR3 DNA, CDR3 protein. D genes are given only for firm matches. Only some rows state a clone size, as once, few, many or a class for expanded clones.

TRBV7-6,TRBD2,once,TRBJ2-1,TGTGCCAGCAGCTCCCAAGCGGGAGGTGGCTACAATGAGCAGTTCTTC,CASSSQAGGGYNEQFF
TRBV18,TRBD1,-,TRBJ2-7,TGTGCCAGCTCGCCGGGACAGGGCAACGAGCAGTACTTC,CASSPGQGNEQYF
TRBV29-1,-,-,TRBJ1-2,TGCAGCGTTGAAGTCGACAGAGACTATGGCTACACCTTC,CSVEVDRDYGYTF
TRBV7-8,TRBD1,-,TRBJ2-7,TGTGCCAGCAGCTCCGCTGTATGGACAGGGGGCTTTTACGAGCAGTACTTC,CASSSAVWTGGFYEQYF
TRBV7-9,TRBD1,-,TRBJ1-3,TGTGCCAGCAGCACATGGAATTACAGGGGACCTACCTCTGGAAACACCATATATTTT,CASSTWNYRGPTSGNTIYF
TRBV9,-,-,TRBJ1-5,TGTGCCAGCAGCGTAGAGGGGGGCAATCAGCCCCAGCATTTT,CASSVEGGNQPQHF
TRBV27,-,-,TRBJ2-7,TGTGCCAGCAGGGTCCTTGGGACTGCCGAGCAGTACTTC,CASRVLGTAEQYF
TRBV2,-,once,TRBJ2-3,TGTGCCAGCAGCCGATATACAGGGGACTCCACAGATACGCAGTATTTT,CASSRYTGDSTDTQYF
TRBV6-5,-,once,TRBJ1-1,TGTGCCAGCAGCACCAAGGAGGGGTGGGGTGAAGCTTTCTTT,CASSTKEGWGEAFF
TRBV6-5,-,once,TRBJ2-1,TGTGCCAGCAGTCAGGACTCGTATGAGCAGTTCTTC,CASSQDSYEQFF
TRBV27,-,-,TRBJ2-1,TGTGCCAGCAGTTTAGGGGGGAAGGCGTATGAGCAGTTCTTC,CASSLGGKAYEQFF
TRBV18,TRBD2,-,TRBJ2-1,TGTGCCAGCTCCCTTCTAGCGGGAGGGCCAAATGAGCAGTTCTTC,CASSLLAGGPNEQFF
TRBV2,TRBD1,-,TRBJ2-1,TGTGCCGGACAGGGAGTCGGGAATGAGCAGTTCTTC,CAGQGVGNEQFF
TRBV18,-,-,TRBJ1-6,TGTGCCAGCTCACCAAACCGGGATTCACCCCTCCACTTT,CASSPNRDSPLHF
TRBV2,-,-,TRBJ1-1,TGTGCCAGCAGTATTTCGGGGGAGGAGAACACTGAAGCTTTCTTT,CASSISGEENTEAFF
TRBV5-1,TRBD2,-,TRBJ2-7,TGCGCCAGCAGCCCGCTAGCGGGAGGGTACGAGCAGTACTTC,CASSPLAGGYEQYF
TRBV30,TRBD2,-,TRBJ2-7,TGTGCCTGGAGTGTACCGGCCCTAGCGGGGCCTTTGGAGCAGTACTTC,CAWSVPALAGPLEQYF
TRBV2,TRBD1,-,TRBJ2-2,TGTGCCAGCAGGACCGGGACAGGCACCGGGGAGCTGTTTTTT,CASRTGTGTGELFF
TRBV13,TRBD1,-,TRBJ1-1,TGTGCCAGCAGCTTAAAAGGACAGGGGGGTTCTGAAGCTTTCTTT,CASSLKGQGGSEAFF
TRBV6-1,-,-,TRBJ2-1,TGTGCCAGCAGTGAGGGTGCGGGGAACTCCTACAATGAGCAGTTCTTC,CASSEGAGNSYNEQFF
TRBV12-2,-,-,TRBJ2-7,TGTGCAAGTCGCCCCGGGGTTAGCGGATACGAGCAGTACTTC,CASRPGVSGYEQYF
TRBV19,TRBD1,-,TRBJ2-1,TGTGCCAGTAGTATCGGGCAGGGGGCTTCAAATGAGCAGTTCTTC,CASSIGQGASNEQFF
TRBV9,-,-,TRBJ2-1,TGTGCCAGCAGCCCACGGGGTAGCCCCTACAATGAGCAGTTCTTC,CASSPRGSPYNEQFF
TRBV7-8,TRBD1,-,TRBJ1-2,TGTGCCAGCAGCCCCGGGACAGGCTCTAACTATGGCTACACCTTC,CASSPGTGSNYGYTF
TRBV27,TRBD2,-,TRBJ2-6,TGTGCCAGCAGTTTAGTGGGAGGGTGGGCTGGGGCCAACGTCCTGACTTTC,CASSLVGGWAGANVLTF
TRBV18,TRBD1,-,TRBJ2-1,TGTGCCAGCTCACCAACTGCAGGGGGCGGCTCCTACAATGAGCAGTTCTTC,CASSPTAGGGSYNEQFF
TRBV7-9,TRBD1,-,TRBJ2-5,TGTGCCAGCAGTGGAGCTGGACAGGATGAAGAGACCCAGTACTTC,CASSGAGQDEETQYF
TRBV9,-,-,TRBJ2-6,TGTGCCAGCAGCGTAGCTTCCCACAGTAGGGCCAACGTCCTGACTTTC,CASSVASHSRANVLTF
TRBV29-1,TRBD1,-,TRBJ1-2,TGCAGCGTGTCCCCGGGGACAGGCTATGGCTACACCTTC,CSVSPGTGYGYTF
TRBV27,-,once,TRBJ1-2,TGTGCCAGCAGTTTTGCAGGGCAGGGAACGGGCTACACCTTC,CASSFAGQGTGYTF
TRBV13,-,-,TRBJ2-5,TGTGCCAGCAGCGCATCCGGGGGGCTGGAGACCCAGTACTTC,CASSASGGLETQYF
TRBV7-9,-,-,TRBJ1-2,TGTGCCAGCAGCTCCGATGCGGGGGGTAACTATGGCTACACCTTC,CASSSDAGGNYGYTF
TRBV19,-,few,TRBJ1-6,TGTGCCAGTAGTATAAGGGGCTATAATTCACCCCTCCACTTT,CASSIRGYNSPLHF
TRBV6-4,TRBD2,-,TRBJ2-3,TGTGCCAGCAGTGACTCCGCAGCGGGAGGGGCAGATACGCAGTATTTT,CASSDSAAGGADTQYF
TRBV28,-,-,TRBJ1-2,TGTGCCAGCAGTTTTGGGGGCGCCTATGGCTACACCTTC,CASSFGGAYGYTF
TRBV18,-,few,TRBJ1-1,TGTGCCAGCTCACCGAGCGGGACTGAAGCTTTCTTT,CASSPSGTEAFF
TRBV27,-,-,TRBJ2-7,TGTGCCAGCAGGTCTTGGACAACCAGCCCCTACGAGCAGTACTTC,CASRSWTTSPYEQYF
TRBV28,-,-,TRBJ1-5,TGTGCCAGCAGTTCCCGTCAGCCCCAGCATTTT,CASSSRQPQHF
TRBV5-1,-,-,TRBJ1-3,TGCGCCAGCAGCTTAGGGGACTCTGGAAACACCATATATTTT,CASSLGDSGNTIYF
TRBV28,TRBD1,-,TRBJ1-2,TGTGCCAGCATTCCCGATACGGGGACAGGTCGTGGCTACACCTTC,CASIPDTGTGRGYTF
TRBV5-8,TRBD1,-,TRBJ1-2,TGTGCCAGCAGCTTCCGGGACAGCTATGGCTACACCTTC,CASSFRDSYGYTF
TRBV7-2,TRBD1,-,TRBJ2-3,TGTGCCAGCAGCTACAGGGGGCGTGCGGATACGCAGTATTTT,CASSYRGRADTQYF
TRBV5-1,TRBD1,-,TRBJ2-2,TGCGCCAGCAGTACGAAGGGACAGGGGTTTGCGAACACCGGGGAGCTGTTTTTT,CASSTKGQGFANTGELFF
TRBV9,TRBD2,-,TRBJ2-3,TGTGCCAGCAGCTCATCTAGCGGGGGTACAGATACGCAGTATTTT,CASSSSSGGTDTQYF
TRBV23-1,-,-,TRBJ1-3,TGCGCCAGCAGTCAATCGAAGGACAGTCGGAACACCATATATTTT,CASSQSKDSRNTIYF
TRBV28,-,-,TRBJ2-2,TGTGCCAGCAGTTTAGGGGGCTCGAACACCGGGGAGCTGTTTTTT,CASSLGGSNTGELFF
TRBV2,TRBD2,once,TRBJ2-7,TGTGCCAGCAGTGAGGGGGGGGGTCGCTCCTACGAGCAGTACTTC,CASSEGGGRSYEQYF
TRBV19,-,-,TRBJ2-5,TGTGCCAGTAGTTCGAGTCGGGGGCAAGAGACCCAGTACTTC,CASSSSRGQETQYF
TRBV6-1,-,once,TRBJ2-5,TGTGCCAGCGCTTTAAGCCAGGGGAAGACCCAGTACTTC,CASALSQGKTQYF
TRBV7-3,TRBD1,-,TRBJ2-1,TGTGCCAGCAGCACCCCGACAGGGGATGAGCAGTTCTTC,CASSTPTGDEQFF
TRBV19,-,once,TRBJ2-1,TGTGCCAGTAGTATAGCTTCTGGGAGCGATGAGCAGTTCTTC,CASSIASGSDEQFF
TRBV7-8,TRBD2,-,TRBJ2-7,TGTGCCAGCAGCTTAGGGGGGACTAGCTACGAGCAGTACTTC,CASSLGGTSYEQYF
TRBV2,TRBD2,-,TRBJ2-1,TGTGCCAGCAGTGCTTTGGGACTAGCGGGGGGCTACAATGAGCAGTTCTTC,CASSALGLAGGYNEQFF
TRBV5-6,-,-,TRBJ2-3,TGTGCCTCCTGGGGGCAGGGGCCAGATACGCAGTATTTT,CASWGQGPDTQYF